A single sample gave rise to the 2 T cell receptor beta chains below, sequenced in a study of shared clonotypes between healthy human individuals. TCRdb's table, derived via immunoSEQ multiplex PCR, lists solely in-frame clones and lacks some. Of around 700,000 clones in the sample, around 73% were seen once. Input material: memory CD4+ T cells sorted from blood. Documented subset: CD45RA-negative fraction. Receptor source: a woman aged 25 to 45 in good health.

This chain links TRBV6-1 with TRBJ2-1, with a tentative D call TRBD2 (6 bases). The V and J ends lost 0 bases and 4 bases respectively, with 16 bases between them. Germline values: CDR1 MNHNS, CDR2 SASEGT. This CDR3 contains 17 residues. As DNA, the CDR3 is TGTGCCAGCAGTGAAGCGCTGCGCGGAGGGTATTACAATGAGCAGTTCTTC. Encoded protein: CASSEALRGGYYNEQFF.

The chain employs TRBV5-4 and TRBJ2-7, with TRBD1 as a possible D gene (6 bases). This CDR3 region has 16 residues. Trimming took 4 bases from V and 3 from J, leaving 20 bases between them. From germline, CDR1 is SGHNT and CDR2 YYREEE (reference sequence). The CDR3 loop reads CASSPGTPKLNYEQYF. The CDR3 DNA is TGTGCCAGCAGCCCGGGGACACCTAAACTCAACTACGAGCAGTACTTC.